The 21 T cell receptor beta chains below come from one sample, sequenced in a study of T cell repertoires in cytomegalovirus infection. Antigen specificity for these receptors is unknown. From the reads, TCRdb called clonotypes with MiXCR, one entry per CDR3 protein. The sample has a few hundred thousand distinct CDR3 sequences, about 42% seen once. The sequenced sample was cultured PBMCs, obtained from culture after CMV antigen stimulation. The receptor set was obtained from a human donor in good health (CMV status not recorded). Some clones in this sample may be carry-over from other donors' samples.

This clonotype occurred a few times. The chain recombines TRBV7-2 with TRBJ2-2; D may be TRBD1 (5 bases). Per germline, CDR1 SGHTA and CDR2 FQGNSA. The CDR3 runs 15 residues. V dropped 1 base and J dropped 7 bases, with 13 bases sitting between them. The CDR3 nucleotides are TGTGCCAGCAGCTTAGGATCAGGGATGAACGGGGAGCTGTTTTTT. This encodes CASSLGSGMNGELFF. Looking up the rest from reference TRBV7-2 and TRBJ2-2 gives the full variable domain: GAGVSQSPSNKVTEKGKDVELRCDPISGHTALYWYRQSLGQGLEFLIYFQGNSAPDKSGLPSDRFSAERTGGSVSTLTIQRTQQEDSAVYLCASSLGSGMNGELFFGEGSRLTVL.

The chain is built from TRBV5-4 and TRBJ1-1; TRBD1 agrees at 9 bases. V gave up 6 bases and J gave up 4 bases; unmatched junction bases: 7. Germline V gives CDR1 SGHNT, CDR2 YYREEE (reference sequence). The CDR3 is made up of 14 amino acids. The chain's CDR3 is CASNPRTGATEAFF. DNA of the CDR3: TGTGCCAGCAACCCTAGGACAGGGGCCACTGAAGCTTTCTTT.

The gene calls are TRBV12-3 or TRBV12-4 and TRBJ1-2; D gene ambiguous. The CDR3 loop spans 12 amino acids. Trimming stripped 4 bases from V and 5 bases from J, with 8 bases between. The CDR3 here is CASSSARYGYTF. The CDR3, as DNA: TGTGCCAGCAGTTCGGCTCGTTATGGCTACACCTTC.

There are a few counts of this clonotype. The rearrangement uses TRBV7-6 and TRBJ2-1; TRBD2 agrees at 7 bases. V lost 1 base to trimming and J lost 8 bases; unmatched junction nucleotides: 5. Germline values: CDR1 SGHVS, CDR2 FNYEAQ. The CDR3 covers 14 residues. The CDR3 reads CASSLVGGGDEQFF. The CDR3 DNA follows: TGTGCCAGCAGCTTAGTGGGGGGGGGAGATGAGCAGTTCTTC.

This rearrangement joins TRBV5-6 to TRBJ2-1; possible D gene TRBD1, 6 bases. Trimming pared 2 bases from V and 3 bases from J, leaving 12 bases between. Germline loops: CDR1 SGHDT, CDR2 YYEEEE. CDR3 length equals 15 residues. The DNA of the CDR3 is TGTGCCAGCAGCTTCTGGACAGACAACTACAATGAGCAGTTCTTC. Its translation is CASSFWTDNYNEQFF. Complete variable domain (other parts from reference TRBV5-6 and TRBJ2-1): DAGVTQSPTHLIKTRGQQVTLRCSPKSGHDTVSWYQQALGQGPQFIFQYYEEEERQRGNFPDRFSGHQFPNYSSELNVNALLLGDSALYLCASSFWTDNYNEQFFGPGTRLTVL.

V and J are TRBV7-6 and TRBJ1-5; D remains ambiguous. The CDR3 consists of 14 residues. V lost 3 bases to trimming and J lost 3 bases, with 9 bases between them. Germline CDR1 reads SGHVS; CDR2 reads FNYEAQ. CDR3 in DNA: TGTGCCAGCAGCTTTGACGGGAACAATCAGCCCCAGCATTTT. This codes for CASSFDGNNQPQHF.

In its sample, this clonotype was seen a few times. CDR3 nucleotides: TGTGCCAGCAGCTCCGGGGTGGGGTATGGGAATGCGCACTATGGCTACACCTTC. Its translation is CASSSGVGYGNAHYGYTF. The genes are TRBV9 and TRBJ1-2; D remains unclear. Trimming pared 4 bases from V and 3 bases from J, leaving 25 bases between. The CDR3 runs 18 residues. Per germline, CDR1 SGDLS and CDR2 YYNGEE.

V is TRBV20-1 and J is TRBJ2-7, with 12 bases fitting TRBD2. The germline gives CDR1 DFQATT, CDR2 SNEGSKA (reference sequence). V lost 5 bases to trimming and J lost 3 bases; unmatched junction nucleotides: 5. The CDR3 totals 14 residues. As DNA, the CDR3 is TGCAGTGCTTCCCGACTAGCGGGGGTCTACGAGCAGTACTTC. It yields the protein CSASRLAGVYEQYF.

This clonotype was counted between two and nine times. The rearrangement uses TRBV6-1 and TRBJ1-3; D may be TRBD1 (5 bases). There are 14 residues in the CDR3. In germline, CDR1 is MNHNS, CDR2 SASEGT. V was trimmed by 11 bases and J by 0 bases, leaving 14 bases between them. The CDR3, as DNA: TGTGCCTCCGGGGCCCGGTACTCTGGAAACACCATATATTTT. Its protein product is CASGARYSGNTIYF.

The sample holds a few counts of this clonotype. The CDR3 reads CASTKNGAAYSNQPQHF. The DNA of the CDR3 is TGTGCCAGCACCAAGAACGGGGCCGCTTATAGCAATCAGCCCCAGCATTTT. The rearrangement joins TRBV6-1 to TRBJ1-5; tentative D call: TRBD1 (5 bases). V was shortened by 7 bases and J by 0 bases, with 19 bases between the two germline ends. The CDR3 runs 17 residues. CDR1 and CDR2 (germline): MNHNS, SASEGT.

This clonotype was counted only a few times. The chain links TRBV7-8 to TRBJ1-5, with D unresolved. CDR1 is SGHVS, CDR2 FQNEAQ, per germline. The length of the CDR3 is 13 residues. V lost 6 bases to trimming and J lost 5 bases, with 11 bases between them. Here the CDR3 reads CASSYGFYQPQHF. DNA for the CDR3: TGTGCCAGCAGTTACGGGTTTTATCAGCCCCAGCATTTT. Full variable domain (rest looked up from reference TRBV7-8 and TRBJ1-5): GAGVSQSPRYKVAKRGQDVALRCDPISGHVSLFWYQQALGQGPEFLTYFQNEAQLDKSGLPSDRFFAERPEGSVSTLKIQRTQQEDSAVYLCASSYGFYQPQHFGDGTRLSIL.

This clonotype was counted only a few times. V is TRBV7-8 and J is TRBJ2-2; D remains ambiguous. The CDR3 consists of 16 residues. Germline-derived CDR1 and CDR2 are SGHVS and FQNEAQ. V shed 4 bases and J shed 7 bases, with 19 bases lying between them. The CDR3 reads CASSWIRVPSGGELFF. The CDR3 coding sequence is TGTGCCAGCAGCTGGATAAGGGTACCCTCAGGCGGGGAGCTGTTTTTT.

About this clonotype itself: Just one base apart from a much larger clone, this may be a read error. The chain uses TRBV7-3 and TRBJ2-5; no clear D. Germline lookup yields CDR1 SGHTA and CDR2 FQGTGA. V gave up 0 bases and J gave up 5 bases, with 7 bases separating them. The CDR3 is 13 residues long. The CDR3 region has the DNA TGTGCCAGCAGCTTAACAGGGTGGGAGACCCAGTACTTC. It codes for CASSLTGWETQYF. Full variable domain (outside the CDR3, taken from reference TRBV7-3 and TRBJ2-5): GAGVSQTPSNKVTEKGKYVELRCDPISGHTALYWYRQSLGQGPEFLIYFQGTGAADDSGLPNDRFFAVRPEGSVSTLKIQRTERGDSAVYLCASSLTGWETQYFGPGTRLLVL.

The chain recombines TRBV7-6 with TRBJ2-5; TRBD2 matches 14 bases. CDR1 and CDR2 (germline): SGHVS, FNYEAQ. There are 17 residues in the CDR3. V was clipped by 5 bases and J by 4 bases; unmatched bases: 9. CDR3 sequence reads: CASSMGLAGAGGETQYF. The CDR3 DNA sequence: TGTGCCAGCAGCATGGGACTAGCGGGGGCTGGGGGAGAGACCCAGTACTTC.

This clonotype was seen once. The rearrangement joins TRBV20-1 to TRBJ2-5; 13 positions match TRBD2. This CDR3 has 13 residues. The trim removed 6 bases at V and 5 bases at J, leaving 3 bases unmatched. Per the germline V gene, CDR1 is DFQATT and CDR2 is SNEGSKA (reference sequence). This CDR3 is CSAPTSGRETQYF. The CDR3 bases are TGCAGTGCACCGACTAGCGGGAGGGAGACCCAGTACTTC.

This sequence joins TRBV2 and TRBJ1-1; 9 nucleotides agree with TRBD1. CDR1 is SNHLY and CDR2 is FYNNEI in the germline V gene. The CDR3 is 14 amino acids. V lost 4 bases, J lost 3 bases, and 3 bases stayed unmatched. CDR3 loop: CASSAQGADTEAFF. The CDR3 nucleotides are TGTGCCAGCAGTGCACAGGGGGCTGACACTGAAGCTTTCTTT.

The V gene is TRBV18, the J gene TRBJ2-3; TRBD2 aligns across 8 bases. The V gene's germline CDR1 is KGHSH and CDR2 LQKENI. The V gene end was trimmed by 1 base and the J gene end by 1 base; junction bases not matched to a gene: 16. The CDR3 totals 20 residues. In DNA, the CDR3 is TGTGCCAGCTCACCACGGTCCTCGGGAGGGCCTTCAAAGGGCACAGATACGCAGTATTTT. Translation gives CASSPRSSGGPSKGTDTQYF.

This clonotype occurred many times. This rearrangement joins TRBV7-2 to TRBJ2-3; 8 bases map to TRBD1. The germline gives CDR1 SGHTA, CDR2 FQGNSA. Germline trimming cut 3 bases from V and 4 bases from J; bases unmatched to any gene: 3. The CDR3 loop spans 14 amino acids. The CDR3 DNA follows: TGTGCCAGCAGCTTGGACAGGGTCGCAGATACGCAGTATTTT. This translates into CASSLDRVADTQYF.

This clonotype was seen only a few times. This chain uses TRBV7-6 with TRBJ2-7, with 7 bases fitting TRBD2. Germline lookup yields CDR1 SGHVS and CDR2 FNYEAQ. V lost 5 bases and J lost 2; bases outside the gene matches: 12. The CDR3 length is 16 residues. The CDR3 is CASSPGREEGTYEQYF. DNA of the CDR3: TGTGCCAGCAGCCCGGGCCGGGAGGAGGGTACCTACGAGCAGTACTTC.

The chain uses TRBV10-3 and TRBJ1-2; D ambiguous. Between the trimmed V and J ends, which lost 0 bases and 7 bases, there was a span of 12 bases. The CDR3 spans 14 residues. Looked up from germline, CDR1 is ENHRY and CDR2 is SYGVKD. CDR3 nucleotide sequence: TGTGCCATCAGTGAGTCGGACCCACCAGGTGGCTACACCTTC. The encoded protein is CAISESDPPGGYTF.

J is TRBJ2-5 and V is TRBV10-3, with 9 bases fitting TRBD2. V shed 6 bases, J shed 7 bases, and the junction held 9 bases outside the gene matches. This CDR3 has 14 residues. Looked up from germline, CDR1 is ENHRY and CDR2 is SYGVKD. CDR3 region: CAISATSGSRTQYF. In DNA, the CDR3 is TGTGCCATCAGCGCGACTAGCGGAAGTAGGACCCAGTACTTC.